Presented here are 32 T cell receptor beta chains from one specimen sequenced in a study of blood T cell repertoires in COVID-19. Only in-frame clones appear in the TCRdb table, and some are missing; sequencing was by immunoSEQ multiplex PCR. The data contain about 170,000 clones, around 89% of them singletons. The material sequenced was peripheral blood. These receptors all stem from a man in his fifties or sixties with acute or convalescent COVID-19.

V gene TRBV7-3 combines with J gene TRBJ1-6, with a possible D match to TRBD1 (6 bases). The V and J ends lost 5 bases and 7 bases respectively, with 15 bases between them. The CDR3 totals 15 residues. Per germline, CDR1 SGHTA and CDR2 FQGTGA. CDR3 sequence (DNA): TGTGCCAGCAGCCAACTGGGGGCAGGCAATTCACCCCTCCACTTT. It translates to CASSQLGAGNSPLHF.

This chain links TRBV12-5 with TRBJ2-3; 7 bases are shared with TRBD1. The CDR3 totals 14 residues. Per the germline V gene, CDR1 is LGHNT and CDR2 is FRNRAP. Trimming removed 4 bases from V and 1 base from J; junction bases left unmatched: 2. Written as DNA, the CDR3 is TGTGCTAGTGGTTCCGGACAGGGCACAGATACGCAGTATTTT. Residues: CASGSGQGTDTQYF.

The chain recombines TRBV4-1 with TRBJ1-5, with TRBD1 identical over 8 bases. Trimming cost V 2 bases and J 1 base; bases outside gene matches: 7. Looked up from germline, CDR1 is MGHRA and CDR2 is YSYEKL. This CDR3 spans 17 amino acids. CDR3 in DNA: TGCGCCAGCAGCCAATCCTTAGGACAGGGAAGCAATCAGCCCCAGCATTTT. Its translation is CASSQSLGQGSNQPQHF.

V gene TRBV11-1 combines with J gene TRBJ1-1; 11 nucleotides agree with TRBD1. Germline V gene lookup returns CDR1 SGHAT and CDR2 FQDESV (reference sequence). With 9 bases clipped from V and 0 bases from J, the junction kept 6 bases outside the gene matches. The length of the CDR3 is 15 residues. CDR3 DNA: TGTGCCAGTCGTCGGGACAGGGGGTTGAACACTGAAGCTTTCTTT. It is translated as CASRRDRGLNTEAFF.

The genes are TRBV12-3 or TRBV12-4 and TRBJ1-1; 7 bases match TRBD1. Unmatched junction bases numbered 3, after V lost 1 base and J lost 7 bases. The CDR3 extends over 13 amino acids. CDR3 region: CASSLVTGLEAFF. CDR3 DNA: TGTGCCAGCAGTTTAGTGACAGGGCTTGAAGCTTTCTTT.

The V gene is TRBV7-6, the J gene TRBJ2-7; possible D gene TRBD2, 6 bases. Trimming stripped 4 bases from V and 2 bases from J, with 18 bases between. The CDR3 is 16 residues long. Germline V gene sequence: CDR1 SGHVS, CDR2 FNYEAQ. This chain's CDR3 is CASSSEVQGGPYEQYF. The CDR3 nucleotides read TGTGCCAGCAGCTCAGAAGTCCAGGGAGGTCCCTACGAGCAGTACTTC.

The chain carries TRBV27 and TRBJ2-1, with D maybe TRBD2 (6 bases). V was pared by 6 bases and J by 8 bases, with 20 bases between. From germline, CDR1 is MNHEY and CDR2 SMNVEV (reference sequence). CDR3 size: 15 residues. CDR3 amino acids: CASRTLGGERDEQFF. The DNA of the CDR3 is TGTGCCAGCAGAACTCTCGGGGGAGAGAGGGATGAGCAGTTCTTC.

This clone was observed a single time. V gene TRBV27 combines with J gene TRBJ1-6; TRBD1 matches 7 bases. The CDR3 is made up of 16 amino acids. Unmatched junction bases numbered 6, after V lost 0 bases and J lost 7 bases. Germline CDR1 MNHEY, CDR2 SMNVEV (reference sequence). The CDR3 here is CASSLSRGVGNSPLHF. The DNA for the CDR3 is TGTGCCAGCAGTTTATCCAGGGGGGTGGGGAATTCACCCCTCCACTTT.

The rearrangement joins TRBV11-2 to TRBJ2-7, with 7 bases lining up with TRBD1. Trimming at V came to 5 bases and at J to 2 bases, leaving 6 bases not matched to a gene. The CDR3 has 14 residues. Germline V lookup: CDR1 SGHAT, CDR2 FQNNGV. The CDR3 here is CASSQPGQPYEQYV. The CDR3 coding sequence is TGTGCCAGCAGCCAGCCGGGACAGCCCTACGAGCAGTACGTC.

The gene calls are TRBV4-1 and TRBJ2-1; D not certain. CDR3 length: 12 residues. Germline lookup yields CDR1 MGHRA and CDR2 YSYEKL. Trimming pared 4 bases from V and 4 bases from J, leaving 5 bases between. This chain's CDR3 is CASSLTYNEQFF. The CDR3 coding sequence is TGCGCCAGCAGCCTCACTTACAATGAGCAGTTCTTC.

The rearrangement links TRBV7-7 to TRBJ2-2; D gene unclear. This CDR3 contains 15 residues. V lost 5 bases to trimming and J lost 5 bases, with 15 bases between them. CDR1 SSHAT and CDR2 FNYEAQ come from the germline V gene (reference sequence). CDR3 region: CASSTDPIATGELFF. In nucleotides, the CDR3 is TGTGCCAGCAGCACAGACCCCATTGCTACCGGGGAGCTGTTTTTT.

The rearrangement links TRBV7-9 to TRBJ1-1; 9 bases are a match to TRBD1. After removal of 0 bases from V and 7 bases from J, the junction contained 6 bases not matched to a gene. The germline gives CDR1 SEHNR, CDR2 FQNEAQ (reference sequence). The CDR3 loop spans 15 amino acids. CDR3 sequence reads: CASSLAWDRVVEAFF. The CDR3 coding sequence is TGTGCCAGCAGCTTAGCCTGGGACAGGGTTGTTGAAGCTTTCTTT.

The DNA for the CDR3 is TGTGCCAGCAGCTTCCCCCTAGAGAATGAGCAGTTCTTC. Protein: CASSFPLENEQFF. This sequence joins TRBV7-2 and TRBJ2-1; D not resolved. Germline CDR1 SGHTA, CDR2 FQGNSA. The CDR3 covers 13 residues. Trimming pared 3 bases from V and 7 bases from J, leaving 10 bases between.

The chain uses TRBV25-1 and TRBJ2-2, with D possibly TRBD1 on 7 matching bases. Germline V lookup: CDR1 MGHDK, CDR2 SYGVNS. V lost 4 bases to trimming and J lost 5 bases, with 11 bases between them. The CDR3 totals 14 residues. The CDR3 DNA reads TGTGCCAGCAGTGTGACAGGGAGGACCGGGGAGCTGTTTTTT. It translates to CASSVTGRTGELFF. The variable domain in full, completed from reference TRBV25-1 and TRBJ2-2, reads EADIYQTPRYLVIGTGKKITLECSQTMGHDKMYWYQQDPGMELHLIHYSYGVNSTEKGDLSSESTVSRIRTEHFPLTLESARPSHTSQYLCASSVTGRTGELFFGEGSRLTVL.

The count of this clone is one. The junction differs from germline at one of its ends, possibly a read error. The J gene is TRBJ1-2, the V gene TRBV7-9; unclear D gene. The CDR3 loop spans 16 amino acids. The germline gives CDR1 SEHNR, CDR2 FQNEAQ (reference sequence). DNA for the CDR3: TGTGCCAGCACCTTAGGACGACCCGTGGGCAGCTATGGCTACACCTTC. Amino acids: CASTLGRPVGSYGYTF.

The chain is built from TRBV9 and TRBJ2-2; D possibly corresponds to TRBD1 (6 bases). Deletions cut 4 bases from V and 3 bases from J, with 22 bases between. Germline CDR1 and CDR2: SGDLS and YYNGEE. This CDR3 region has 18 residues. The CDR3 loop is CASSTIDAGVEDTGELFF. The CDR3 DNA follows: TGTGCCAGCAGCACAATTGACGCAGGGGTGGAAGACACCGGGGAGCTGTTTTTT. Looking up the rest from reference TRBV9 and TRBJ2-2 gives the full variable domain: DSGVTQTPKHLITATGQRVTLRCSPRSGDLSVYWYQQSLDQGLQFLIQYYNGEERAKGNILERFSAQQFPDLHSELNLSSLELGDSALYFCASSTIDAGVEDTGELFFGEGSRLTVL.

The chain couples TRBV13 to TRBJ2-5, with 9 bases matching TRBD2. CDR1 PRHDT and CDR2 FYEKMQ come from the germline V gene (reference sequence). This CDR3 contains 15 residues. J gave up 4 bases and V 1 base, and 4 bases lay outside the gene matches. CDR3 residues: CASSLVRAGGETQYF. CDR3 sequence (DNA): TGTGCCAGCAGCTTAGTTAGAGCGGGGGGAGAGACCCAGTACTTC. The full variable domain, its missing parts supplied by reference TRBV13 and TRBJ2-5, is AAGVIQSPRHLIKEKRETATLKCYPIPRHDTVYWYQQGPGQDPQFLISFYEKMQSDKGSIPDRFSAQQFSDYHSELNMSSLELGDSALYFCASSLVRAGGETQYFGPGTRLLVL.

The genes are TRBV7-2 and TRBJ1-2, with 7 positions matching TRBD1. V gave up 5 bases and J gave up 1 base; unmatched junction bases: 7. Germline loops: CDR1 SGHTA, CDR2 FQGNSA. This CDR3 comprises 15 residues. The CDR3 loop reads CASSLRQGLNYGYTF. DNA of the CDR3: TGTGCCAGCAGCCTGAGACAGGGCCTTAACTATGGCTACACCTTC.

CDR3 in amino acids: CATSDSGTGSSYNSPLHF. DNA for the CDR3: TGTGCCACCAGTGATTCCGGGACAGGGAGCTCCTATAATTCACCCCTCCACTTT. This sequence joins TRBV24-1 and TRBJ1-6; 9 positions agree with TRBD1. Losses at the gene ends were 2 bases for V and 0 bases for J; bases not matched to a gene: 4. Germline loops: CDR1 KGHDR, CDR2 SFDVKD. The CDR3 is 18 residues long.

The chain carries TRBV6-5 and TRBJ1-1; D call uncertain. The CDR3 has 15 residues. Germline assignment: CDR1 MNHEY and CDR2 SVGAGI. Between the trimmed V and J ends, which lost 7 bases and 4 bases, there was a span of 19 bases. This CDR3 is CASNFRSTPGTEAFF. DNA of the CDR3: TGTGCCAGCAATTTTAGGTCCACACCGGGCACTGAAGCTTTCTTT.

This clone was recorded many times. V and J are TRBV2 and TRBJ1-5; 8 bases line up with TRBD1. Germline lookup yields CDR1 SNHLY and CDR2 FYNNEI. The CDR3 runs 17 residues. J gave up 0 bases and V 6 bases, and 10 bases lay outside the gene matches. The CDR3 loop reads CASRWSSRGHSNQPQHF. The DNA for the CDR3 is TGTGCCAGCAGATGGTCGAGCAGGGGGCATAGCAATCAGCCCCAGCATTTT.

Ten or more counts support this clone. This sequence joins TRBV19 and TRBJ2-5, with D perhaps matching TRBD1 (5 bases). This CDR3 contains 14 residues. Trimming took 6 bases from V and 5 from J, leaving 16 bases between them. Germline V gives CDR1 LNHDA, CDR2 SQIVND (reference sequence). CDR3 residues: CASSPDTRGETQYF. CDR3 DNA sequence: TGTGCCAGTAGCCCGGACACCCGTGGGGAGACCCAGTACTTC.

The CDR3 is CASRDSGTTKRVETQYF. In nucleotides, the CDR3 is TGTGCCAGCAGGGATTCTGGGACTACCAAAAGGGTAGAGACCCAGTACTTC. The chain is built from TRBV21-1 and TRBJ2-5; TRBD2, the D gene given by the table, was not confirmed from the DNA. TRBV21-1 is termed a pseudogene. There are 17 residues in the CDR3.

The chain recombines TRBV6-1 with TRBJ1-5; 7 bases match TRBD1. Germline V gene sequence: CDR1 MNHNS, CDR2 SASEGT. V was pared by 2 bases and J by 3 bases, with 7 bases of the junction left unmatched. The CDR3 covers 16 residues. In DNA, the CDR3 is TGTGCCAGCAGTGAATGGGGACAGCAATCCAATCAGCCCCAGCATTTT. As protein: CASSEWGQQSNQPQHF.

This clone was seen once. The chain joins TRBV6-1 to TRBJ2-7, with D maybe TRBD1 (5 bases). Between the trimmed V and J ends, which lost 3 bases and 3 bases, there was a span of 9 bases. The CDR3 runs to 13 residues. The germline V gene encodes CDR1 MNHNS and CDR2 SASEGT. The CDR3: CASSEGLNYEQYV. CDR3 nucleotide sequence: TGTGCCAGCAGTGAGGGGCTGAACTACGAGCAGTACGTC.

V gene TRBV2 combines with J gene TRBJ1-5; 8 nucleotides line up with TRBD1. The germline V gene encodes CDR1 SNHLY and CDR2 FYNNEI. The CDR3 runs 16 residues. The V and J ends lost 5 bases and 6 bases, in that order; junction bases with no gene match: 12. The CDR3 here is CASSHDRGLLGQPQHF. The CDR3 DNA follows: TGTGCCAGCAGTCACGACAGGGGTTTATTAGGTCAGCCCCAGCATTTT.

V usage is TRBV13 and J usage is TRBJ2-3; 9 nucleotides line up with TRBD2. Germline CDR1 PRHDT, CDR2 FYEKMQ (reference sequence). CDR3 size: 16 residues. With 5 bases clipped from V and 0 bases from J, the junction kept 6 bases outside the gene matches. The CDR3 region is CASSPRLADSTDTQYF. The CDR3 nucleotides read TGTGCCAGCAGCCCCCGACTAGCGGATAGCACAGATACGCAGTATTTT.

The V and J genes are TRBV19 and TRBJ2-3; the match to TRBD2 covers 16 bases. The CDR3 totals 17 residues. Germline loops: CDR1 LNHDA, CDR2 SQIVND (reference sequence). V gave up 8 bases and J gave up 9 bases; unmatched junction bases: 14. The CDR3 sequence is CASDLTGTSGRAPTQYF. For the CDR3, the DNA is TGTGCCAGTGACCTCACCGGGACTAGCGGGAGGGCCCCCACGCAGTATTTT.

The chain is built from TRBV15 and TRBJ2-7, with 9 bases lining up with TRBD1. Germline-derived CDR1 and CDR2 are LNHNV and YYDKDF (reference sequence). There are 18 residues in the CDR3. J was trimmed by 5 bases and V by 5 bases; bases with no gene match: 19. The CDR3 DNA reads as TGTGCCACCAGCCCGCGGGGTACCGGGACAGGGAGGAGTAACGAGCAGTACGTC. Amino acids: CATSPRGTGTGRSNEQYV.

This clone occurred once. This rearrangement joins TRBV11-2 to TRBJ2-1; TRBD2 agrees at 12 bases. The V and J ends lost 5 bases and 1 base, in that order; junction bases with no gene match: 12. The CDR3 covers 19 residues. Per the germline V gene, CDR1 is SGHAT and CDR2 is FQNNGV. CDR3 sequence (DNA): TGTGCCAGCAGCCAAAGGGTACTAGCGGGGGGTATATCCTACAATGAGCAGTTCTTC. Its protein product is CASSQRVLAGGISYNEQFF.

This chain joins TRBV7-2 and TRBJ1-3; unclear D gene. The V gene lost 3 bases and the J gene lost 0 bases, with 9 bases spanning the gap. This CDR3 is built from 15 residues. The germline V gene encodes CDR1 SGHTA and CDR2 FQGNSA. CDR3 DNA: TGTGCCAGCAGCTTTCCCGCAGGCTCTGGAAACACCATATATTTT. It encodes CASSFPAGSGNTIYF.

The gene calls are TRBV7-2 and TRBJ1-5; 8 nucleotides align to TRBD1. V lost 2 bases, J lost 6 bases, and 3 bases stayed unmatched. Per germline, CDR1 SGHTA and CDR2 FQGNSA. This CDR3 has 14 residues. CDR3 sequence reads: CASSLRQGAQPQHF. The DNA of the CDR3 is TGTGCCAGCAGCTTACGCCAGGGGGCTCAGCCCCAGCATTTT.